The clone carrying this TCR beta chain was counted many times. The CDR3 sequence is 13 residues long. J lost 7 bases, V lost 8 bases, and 5 bases had no gene match. TCRdb fed the RT-PCR reads into MiXCR, producing one record per CDR3 protein. The sample shows approximately 720,000 distinct CDR3 sequences, more than 13% of them seen only once. The clonotype was recovered from a female donor in good health, serving as a healthy control. Sequencing was done on a sample of memory CD4+ T cells from blood. The V gene is TRBV12-3 or TRBV12-4, the J gene TRBJ1-5; 10 bases line up with TRBD1. The CDR3 spells CASSGTGEQPQHF. Written as DNA, the CDR3 is TGTGCCAGCTCCGGGACAGGGGAACAGCCCCAGCATTTT.